The following is a TCR beta chain sequence with its context. The data are from a study of technical replicates of blood from a few donors. Method: immunoSEQ multiplex PCR; TCRdb's copy keeps in-frame clones and lacks some. This sample yields more than 75,000 clones, of which approximately 86% are seen a single time; 4.8% belongs to the top ten. Germline CDR1 reads MDHEN; CDR2 reads SYDVKM. The V segment lost 6 bases and the J segment 4 bases; nucleotides outside the gene matches: 5. CDR3 size: 13 residues. Sequencing input: PBMCs. The rearrangement joins TRBV28 to TRBJ1-2; 7 bases align to TRBD1. This receptor was taken from a human donor in good health. Some clones in this sample may be carry-over from other donors' samples. CDR3 in amino acids: CASSLGGIYGYTF. CDR3 DNA: TGTGCCAGCAGCCTAGGGGGCATCTATGGCTACACCTTC.